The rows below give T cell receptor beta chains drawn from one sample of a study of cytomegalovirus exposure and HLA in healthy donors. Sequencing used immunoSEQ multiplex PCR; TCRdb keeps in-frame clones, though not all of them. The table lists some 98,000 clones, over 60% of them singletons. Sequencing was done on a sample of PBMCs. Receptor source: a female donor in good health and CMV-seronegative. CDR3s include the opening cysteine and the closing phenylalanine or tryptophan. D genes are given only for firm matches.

CASSLGTSGNNEQFF TRBV7-3 TRBD2 TRBJ2-1
CASTGDTGELFF TRBV6-5 NA TRBJ2-2
CAAASGTTWNTGELFF TRBV15 TRBD2 TRBJ2-2
CASSLRPGLAAYNEQFF TRBV18 TRBD2 TRBJ2-1
CASSYSGGTNTGELFF TRBV6-5 NA TRBJ2-2
CASSIGDRPPLEQYF TRBV19 NA TRBJ2-5
CASSSTGLQETQYF TRBV7-3 TRBD1 TRBJ2-5
CASNQGGVDEQFF TRBV9 NA TRBJ2-1
CASSVSSEGVGTQYF TRBV9 NA TRBJ2-3
CASGLGGVGYGYTF TRBV12-5 NA TRBJ1-2
CASSARDIRNTEAFF TRBV9 NA TRBJ1-1
CASSSDRATEAFF TRBV11-3 TRBD1 TRBJ1-1
CASRTDRGSVQETQYF TRBV2 TRBD1 TRBJ2-5
CSVAGLDPYEQYF TRBV29-1 TRBD2 TRBJ2-7
CASSPLRWGTGGNNYGYTF TRBV7-2 TRBD1 TRBJ1-2
CASSLRLHWSQETQYF TRBV28 NA TRBJ2-5
CASTLTGAGNEQFF TRBV9 NA TRBJ2-1
CASSLPGTSGARRVCPNNEQFF TRBV27 TRBD2 TRBJ2-1
CASSEQGTTPYGYTF TRBV6-5 NA TRBJ1-2
CASSVDIGNQPQHF TRBV11-2 NA TRBJ1-5
CAWSVSVLMNTEAFF TRBV30 NA TRBJ1-1
CASSRTSGYQETQYF TRBV28 TRBD2 TRBJ2-5
CASSFWPGEKLFF TRBV5-5 NA TRBJ1-4
CASSLGKGTDLRQPQHF TRBV11-2 TRBD1 TRBJ1-5
CASSQLQDAEQYF TRBV4-1 NA TRBJ2-7
CASSLSGEGTGELFF TRBV28 TRBD2 TRBJ2-2
CASSPRGQAKGSTGELFF TRBV10-1 TRBD1 TRBJ2-2
CASSSTGDAFGQYF TRBV6-5 NA TRBJ2-3
CASSVSSNQPQHF TRBV5-1 NA TRBJ1-5
CASSVDRAGWTGELFF TRBV7-6 TRBD1 TRBJ2-2
CASSPQGQGATEQYF TRBV18 TRBD1 TRBJ2-7
CASSSLDRDNQPQHF TRBV27 TRBD1 TRBJ1-5
CASSEEGGQNYEQYF TRBV2 NA TRBJ2-7
CTSSQGTEHRGAVF TRBV1 NA TRBJ2-2
CASSPGQPYEQYF TRBV18 NA TRBJ2-7
CASSFGGGVAEQYF TRBV5-6 NA TRBJ2-7
CASSFSRTGSNEQFF TRBV5-1 TRBD1 TRBJ2-1
CASSYSPDRGTEAFF TRBV6-5 TRBD1 TRBJ1-1
CASGPEQFF TRBV6-5 NA TRBJ2-1
CASSLWSRRPISNQPQHF TRBV5-6 NA TRBJ1-5
CASSRDRPYEQYF TRBV7-8 TRBD1 TRBJ2-7
CASSPGQSTDTQYF TRBV27 NA TRBJ2-3
CTGRGGDGYTF TRBV29-1 NA TRBJ1-2
CSVRQGGRDEQFF TRBV29-1 TRBD1 TRBJ2-1
CASSFVAGGGDTQYF TRBV7-8 TRBD2 TRBJ2-3
CASSLGLITGELFF TRBV27 NA TRBJ2-2
CASSRTGAHNQPQHF TRBV6-5 TRBD1 TRBJ1-5
CASSLSATGLTLGANVLTF TRBV27 NA TRBJ2-6
CASSQGQSGDEQYF TRBV7-3 NA TRBJ2-7
CSVVGTAKNIQYF TRBV29-1 NA TRBJ2-4